Shown below are 6 T cell receptor beta chains from a single sample sequenced in a study of shared clonotypes between healthy human individuals. This table comes from immunoSEQ multiplex PCR, and its TCRdb copy is limited to in-frame clones, with some not included. The top ten clones hold about 0.38% of a sample with approximately 2.5 million clones, 93% of them seen once. Input material: naive CD4+ T cells from PBMCs. Regarding subset: CD45RA+ positively selected. Every receptor here comes from a man between 18 and 29 years old in good health. Some clones in this sample may be carry-over from other donors' samples.

This clone occurred a few times. Within the sample, other DNA sequences also encode this same CDR3. This CDR3 reads CASSIWGGQETQYF. CDR3 DNA sequence: TGTGCCAGTAGTATTTGGGGGGGCCAAGAGACCCAGTACTTC. The chain has TRBV19 and TRBJ2-5; the match to TRBD2 covers 7 bases. The junction had 2 bases not matched to a gene; V was cut back by 3 bases and J by 1 base. The length of the CDR3 is 14 residues. Germline V gives CDR1 LNHDA, CDR2 SQIVND (reference sequence).

The genes are TRBV6-5 and TRBJ1-5; 8 nucleotides agree with TRBD1. Trimming took 4 bases from V and 6 from J; bases not matched to a gene: 5. This CDR3 region has 14 residues. Germline V gives CDR1 MNHEY, CDR2 SVGAGI. The CDR3 is CASSSDRVSQPQHF. The CDR3 DNA is TGTGCCAGCAGTTCGGACAGGGTGAGTCAGCCCCAGCATTTT.

This clone appeared a single time. The chain is built from TRBV7-7 and TRBJ2-5; 10 nucleotides agree with TRBD1. V lost 6 bases to trimming and J lost 6 bases; unmatched junction nucleotides: 4. The CDR3 is 13 residues long. Germline V gene lookup returns CDR1 SSHAT and CDR2 FNYEAQ (reference sequence). CDR3 sequence reads: CASSGDRGQTQYF. Written as DNA, the CDR3 is TGTGCCAGCAGTGGGGACAGGGGACAGACCCAGTACTTC.

The CDR3 sequence: CASSSGSLREDTIYF. For the CDR3, the DNA is TGTGCCAGCAGCTCCGGGTCCCTTAGGGAAGACACCATATATTTT. The rearrangement joins TRBV7-9 to TRBJ1-3, with unresolved D. V dropped 4 bases and J dropped 8 bases, with 18 bases sitting between them. This CDR3 has 15 residues. The V gene's germline CDR1 is SEHNR and CDR2 FQNEAQ (reference sequence).

This clone was counted only a few times. J is TRBJ1-1 and V is TRBV5-1; D remains unclear. The CDR3 extends over 15 amino acids. Trimming removed 2 bases from V and 1 base from J, with 12 bases in between. Germline values: CDR1 SGHRS, CDR2 YFSETQ. The CDR3 loop reads CASSFNSGPNTEAFF. CDR3 DNA sequence: TGCGCCAGCAGCTTTAACAGCGGACCGAACACTGAAGCTTTCTTT.

V usage is TRBV9 and J usage is TRBJ1-1, with unresolved D. The CDR3 is 15 amino acids. CDR1 and CDR2 from the germline V gene are SGDLS and YYNGEE. The V and J ends lost 4 bases and 4 bases respectively, with 17 bases between them. The CDR3 bases are TGTGCCAGCAGCCCACGAGGAACAGTAGGCACTGAAGCTTTCTTT. Amino acids: CASSPRGTVGTEAFF. Looking up the rest from reference TRBV9 and TRBJ1-1 gives the full variable domain: DSGVTQTPKHLITATGQRVTLRCSPRSGDLSVYWYQQSLDQGLQFLIQYYNGEERAKGNILERFSAQQFPDLHSELNLSSLELGDSALYFCASSPRGTVGTEAFFGQGTRLTVV.